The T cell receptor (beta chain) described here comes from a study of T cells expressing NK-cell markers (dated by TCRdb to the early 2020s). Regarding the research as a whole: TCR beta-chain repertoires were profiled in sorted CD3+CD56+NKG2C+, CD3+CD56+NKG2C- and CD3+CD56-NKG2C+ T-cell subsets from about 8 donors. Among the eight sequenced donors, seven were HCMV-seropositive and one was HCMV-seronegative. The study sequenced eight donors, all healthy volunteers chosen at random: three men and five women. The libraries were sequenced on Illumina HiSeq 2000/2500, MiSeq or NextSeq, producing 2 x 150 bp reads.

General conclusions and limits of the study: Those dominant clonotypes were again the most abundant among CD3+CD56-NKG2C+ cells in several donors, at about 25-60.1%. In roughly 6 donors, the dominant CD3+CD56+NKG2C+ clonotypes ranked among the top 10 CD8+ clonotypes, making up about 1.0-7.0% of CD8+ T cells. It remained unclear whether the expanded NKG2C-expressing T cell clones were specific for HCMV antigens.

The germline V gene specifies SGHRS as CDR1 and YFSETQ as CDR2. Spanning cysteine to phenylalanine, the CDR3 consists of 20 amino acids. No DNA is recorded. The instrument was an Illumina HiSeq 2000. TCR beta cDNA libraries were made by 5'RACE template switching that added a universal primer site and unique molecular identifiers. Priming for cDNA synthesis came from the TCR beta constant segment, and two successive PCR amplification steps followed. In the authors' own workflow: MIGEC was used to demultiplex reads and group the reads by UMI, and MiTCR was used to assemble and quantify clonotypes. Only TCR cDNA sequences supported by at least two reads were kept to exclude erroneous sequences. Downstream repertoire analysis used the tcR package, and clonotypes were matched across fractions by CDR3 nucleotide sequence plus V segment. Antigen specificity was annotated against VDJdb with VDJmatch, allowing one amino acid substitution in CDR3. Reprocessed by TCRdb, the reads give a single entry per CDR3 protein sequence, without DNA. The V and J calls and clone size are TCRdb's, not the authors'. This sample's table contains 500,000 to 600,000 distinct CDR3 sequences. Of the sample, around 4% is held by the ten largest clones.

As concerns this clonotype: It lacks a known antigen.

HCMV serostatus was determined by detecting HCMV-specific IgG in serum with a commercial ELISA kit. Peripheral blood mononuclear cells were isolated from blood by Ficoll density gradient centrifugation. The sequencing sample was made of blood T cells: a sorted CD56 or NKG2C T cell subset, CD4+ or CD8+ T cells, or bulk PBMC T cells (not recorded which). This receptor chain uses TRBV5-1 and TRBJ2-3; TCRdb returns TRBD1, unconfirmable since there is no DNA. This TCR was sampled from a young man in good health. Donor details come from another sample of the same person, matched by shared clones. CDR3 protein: CASSPRDRGGPRSGTDTQYF.